The rows below give T cell receptor beta chains drawn from one sample of a study of T cells after posttransplantation cyclophosphamide. The protocol was immunoSEQ multiplex PCR, while the TCRdb copy is restricted to in-frame clones and leaves out a portion. Recorded here are 25,000 to 35,000 clones, with no singletons, and the ten leading clones hold around 5%. The specimen was PBMCs. The receptors shown here come from a woman under 40 in good health and a related stem cell transplant donor. CDR3s include the opening cysteine and the closing phenylalanine or tryptophan. Fields, in order: clone size, V gene, J gene, D gene, CDR3 protein, CDR3 DNA. D genes are given only for firm matches. Expanded clones are given a class, and other clones once, few, many or no size at all.

>many|TRBV7-2|TRBJ2-7|TRBD1
CASSLGTGGQYF
TGTGCCAGCAGCCTAGGGACAGGGGGGCAGTACTTC
>few|TRBV9|TRBJ1-6|.
CASSPSPGAVNSPLHF
TGTGCCAGCAGCCCCAGCCCAGGGGCGGTTAATTCACCCCTCCACTTT
>many|TRBV5-1|TRBJ1-1|.
CASRRNDEAFF
TGCGCCAGCAGGCGGAACGACGAAGCTTTCTTT
>many|TRBV10-1|TRBJ1-1|.
CASSESTQGITEAFF
TGCGCCAGCAGTGAGTCGACTCAGGGTATCACTGAAGCTTTCTTT
>few|TRBV28|TRBJ1-1|TRBD1
CASSPTLRQGRRNTEAFF
TGTGCCAGCAGCCCTACTTTACGACAGGGACGGCGGAACACTGAAGCTTTCTTT
>many|TRBV6-1|TRBJ1-4|.
CASSGSYGGDEKLFF
TGTGCCAGCAGTGGGAGTTACGGGGGGGATGAAAAACTGTTTTTT
>many|TRBV7-9|TRBJ1-4|TRBD1
CASSRGPQGEKLFF
TGTGCCAGCAGCAGGGGGCCTCAGGGGGAAAAACTGTTTTTT
>many|TRBV4-1|TRBJ1-1|.
CASSPKVPRYTEAFF
TGCGCCAGCAGCCCCAAAGTTCCGCGTTACACTGAAGCTTTCTTT
>.|TRBV7-6|TRBJ2-3|TRBD2
CASSFFPAAGETDTDTQYF
TGTGCCAGCAGCTTTTTCCCGGCAGCGGGGGAAACCGACACAGATACGCAGTATTTT
>.|TRBV9|TRBJ1-2|TRBD1
CASSVADRGLYTF
TGTGCCAGCAGCGTAGCGGACAGGGGGTTGTACACCTTC
>many|TRBV5-4|TRBJ1-1|.
CASSLAEGLAEAFF
TGTGCCAGCAGCTTGGCCGAGGGTCTCGCTGAAGCTTTCTTT
>many|TRBV5-1|TRBJ2-5|TRBD2
CASSLGTSGGLGETQYF
TGCGCCAGCAGCTTGGGGACTAGCGGGGGCCTAGGAGAGACCCAGTACTTC
>.|TRBV12-3/TRBV12-4|TRBJ2-5|TRBD2
CASRRGAQKTQYF
TGTGCCAGCAGGCGGGGGGCCCAGAAGACCCAGTACTTC
>many|TRBV7-9|TRBJ2-3|TRBD2
CASSRSRGGSDTQYF
TGTGCCAGCAGCCGATCTCGGGGGGGATCAGATACGCAGTATTTT
>many|TRBV5-1|TRBJ2-7|TRBD1
CASSRQGYYEQYF
TGCGCCAGCAGCCGACAGGGATACTACGAGCAGTACTTC
>many|TRBV10-3|TRBJ2-5|TRBD2
CAISIAGGRETQYF
TGTGCCATCAGTATAGCGGGGGGGAGGGAGACCCAGTACTTC
>.|TRBV6-2/TRBV6-3|TRBJ2-3|TRBD1
CASSYGTGASDTQYF
TGTGCCAGCAGTTACGGGACAGGGGCCTCAGATACGCAGTATTTT
>many|TRBV12-3/TRBV12-4|TRBJ1-1|.
CASSFQGKGDTEAFF
TGTGCCAGCAGTTTCCAGGGTAAGGGGGACACTGAAGCTTTCTTT
>many|TRBV7-2|TRBJ1-1|.
CASSREGLANTEAFF
TGTGCCAGCAGTAGAGAGGGTCTTGCGAACACTGAAGCTTTCTTT
>many|TRBV9|TRBJ2-1|TRBD2
CASSTLGGSGGAHEQFF
TGTGCCAGCAGCACCCTAGGGGGTAGCGGGGGGGCCCATGAGCAGTTCTTC
>many|TRBV7-3|TRBJ2-2|TRBD1
CASSPGGKTGELFF
TGTGCCAGCAGTCCAGGGGGTAAAACCGGGGAGCTGTTTTTT
>many|TRBV2|TRBJ1-1|.
CASTGGVNTEAFF
TGTGCCAGCACGGGGGGCGTGAACACTGAAGCTTTCTTT
>many|TRBV11-2|TRBJ2-7|.
CASSLEVERLQTYEQYF
TGTGCCAGCAGCTTAGAAGTCGAGAGGCTCCAAACCTACGAGCAGTACTTC
>medium-sized|TRBV15|TRBJ1-4|TRBD1
CATSRDYGQGHEKLFF
TGTGCCACCAGCAGAGATTACGGACAGGGACATGAAAAACTGTTTTTT
>many|TRBV2|TRBJ2-3|TRBD1
CASSEAGQGADTQYF
TGTGCCAGCAGTGAAGCGGGACAGGGGGCAGATACGCAGTATTTT
>many|TRBV29-1|TRBJ1-1|.
CSVKWGDVNTEAFF
TGCAGCGTTAAGTGGGGGGACGTGAACACTGAAGCTTTCTTT
>many|TRBV5-5|TRBJ1-2|.
CASSSAGTGVGYTF
TGTGCCAGCAGCTCCGCCGGGACGGGGGTAGGCTACACCTTC